The 25 T cell receptor beta chains reported below all come from one sample, sequenced in a study of spatial heterogeneity in lung cancer. Time point in this sample: sample taken at primary tumor resection. MiXCR, run by TCRdb on the 5' RACE reads, gives a single entry per CDR3 protein. The repertoire holds approximately 3,800 distinct CDR3 sequences, with about 3% as singletons. The specimen was normal lung tissue next to the tumor, collected at surgery. The origin of the receptors is a female donor with early-stage non-small cell lung cancer.

This clonotype is large within its sample. The rearrangement links TRBV20-1 to TRBJ2-3, with a weak D call TRBD2 (6 bases). Trimming shortened V by 4 bases and J by 4 bases, and 21 bases separated the two germline ends. The CDR3 runs 16 residues. Germline CDR1 reads DFQATT; CDR2 reads SNEGSKA (reference sequence). The DNA of the CDR3 is TGCAGTGCTACCCGACCGGAGGGGTCCGCGGCAGATACGCAGTATTTT. Residues: CSATRPEGSAADTQYF.

This clonotype was picked up many times. This sequence joins TRBV9 and TRBJ1-3; 10 bases are shared with TRBD1. CDR3 length: 16 residues. Germline CDR1 SGDLS, CDR2 YYNGEE. Trimming removed 4 bases from V and 3 bases from J; junction bases left unmatched: 7. The CDR3 DNA follows: TGTGCCAGCAGCCCCCGGGACAGGGGCCTTGGAAACACCATATATTTT. Its translation: CASSPRDRGLGNTIYF. Full variable domain (outside the CDR3, taken from reference TRBV9 and TRBJ1-3): DSGVTQTPKHLITATGQRVTLRCSPRSGDLSVYWYQQSLDQGLQFLIQYYNGEERAKGNILERFSAQQFPDLHSELNLSSLELGDSALYFCASSPRDRGLGNTIYFGEGSWLTVV.

This clonotype is deemed medium-sized (0.01 to 0.1%). The chain employs TRBV12-2 and TRBJ1-1; the table assigns TRBD1, which was not confirmed against the DNA. TRBV12-2 is noted as a pseudogene. The CDR3 totals 16 residues. CDR3 in DNA: TGTGCAAGTCGCTTATGCCCAGGGGGTAGGGGCACTGAAGCTTTCTTT. Translating gives CASRLCPGGRGTEAFF.

This clonotype counts as medium-sized. This chain joins TRBV3-2 and TRBJ2-7; the DNA was not used to check the table's D call, TRBD1. TRBV3-2 is listed as a pseudogene. The CDR3 is 15 amino acids. The CDR3 bases are TGTGCCAGCAGCCAAGAGGCAGGTGAACAGGCCAAGAGGTACTTC. It translates to CASSQEAGEQAKRYF.

This clonotype occurred many times. This CDR3 reads CASSLVQGRGGEQFF. CDR3 in DNA: TGTGCCAGCAGCTTGGTCCAGGGACGAGGCGGTGAGCAGTTCTTC. The V call is TRBV7-9, the J call TRBJ2-1; either TRBD1 or TRBD2 may supply D (5 bases each). The CDR3 consists of 15 residues. Germline V gene data show CDR1 as SEHNR and CDR2 as FQNEAQ (reference sequence). The ends were cut back, 3 bases at V and 9 bases at J, with 18 bases in the middle.

This clonotype was seen many times. The V call is TRBV18, the J call TRBJ1-1; no firm D call. Trimming took 4 bases from V and 1 from J, leaving 7 bases between them. CDR3 length: 13 amino acids. Germline CDR1 and CDR2: KGHSH and LQKENI. The CDR3 DNA is TGTGCCAGCTCACGGGCGGGGAACACTGAAGCTTTCTTT. Encoded protein: CASSRAGNTEAFF.

Ten or more counts support this clonotype. The rearrangement links TRBV7-2 to TRBJ1-2; D gene ambiguous. Germline V lookup: CDR1 SGHTA, CDR2 FQGNSA. The V gene lost 1 base and the J gene lost 6 bases, with 15 bases spanning the gap. The CDR3 loop spans 15 amino acids. The DNA of the CDR3 is TGTGCCAGCAGCTTAGTGGCGGGGATCGGAAATGGCTACACCTTC. It translates to CASSLVAGIGNGYTF.

This clonotype was found many times. The chain employs TRBV6-2 or TRBV6-3 and TRBJ2-7; unclear D gene. The CDR3 is 11 residues long. Germline assignment: CDR1 MNHEY and CDR2 SVGEGT. The V end was cut by 2 bases, the J end by 7 bases, with 6 bases between. CDR3 in DNA: TGTGCCAGCAGTTACGTTGGGGAGCAGTACTTC. As protein: CASSYVGEQYF.

This clonotype is labeled medium-sized. This chain connects TRBV7-9 to TRBJ1-3; D may be TRBD1 (5 bases). CDR1 is SEHNR, CDR2 FQNEAQ, per germline (reference sequence). V lost 3 bases to trimming and J lost 3 bases, with 9 bases between them. CDR3 length: 14 residues. CDR3 in DNA: TGTGCCAGCAGCTTGGGGGACGGTGGAAACACCATATATTTT. Its protein is CASSLGDGGNTIYF.

This clonotype was picked up many times. The V call is TRBV4-2, the J call TRBJ1-3; no clear D. V dropped 0 bases and J dropped 4 bases, with 4 bases sitting between them. There are 13 residues in the CDR3. The germline gives CDR1 LGHNA, CDR2 YNFKEQ. The CDR3 DNA follows: TGTGCCAGCAGCCAAGAGAACGGAAACACCATATATTTT. Its translation is CASSQENGNTIYF.

Note on this clonotype: A much bigger clone sits one base away, suggesting this may be a read error. The rearrangement joins TRBV6-5 to TRBJ2-5, with D unclear. This CDR3 contains 15 residues. From germline, CDR1 is MNHEY and CDR2 SVGAGI. The CDR3 region has the DNA TGTGGCAGCAGTTACTCTGACGTCCCCCGGGAGACCCAGTACTTC. This encodes CGSSYSDVPRETQYF.

This clonotype was counted ten times or more. The CDR3: CASSSRQGRNGYTF. DNA for the CDR3: TGTGCCAGCAGCTCGAGACAGGGGAGAAATGGCTACACCTTC. The V and J genes are TRBV7-2 and TRBJ1-2; 8 bases line up with TRBD1. Germline CDR1 and CDR2: SGHTA and FQGNSA. The V gene end was trimmed by 4 bases and the J gene end by 6 bases; junction bases not matched to a gene: 7. The CDR3 covers 14 residues.

By proportion, this clonotype is large (0.1 to 1%). This chain connects TRBV6-2 or TRBV6-3 to TRBJ2-1; TRBD1 is a possible D gene (6 bases). V gave up 5 bases and J gave up 5 bases, with 10 bases separating them. Looked up from germline, CDR1 is MNHEY and CDR2 is SVGEGT. The CDR3 consists of 13 residues. The CDR3 spells CASSRTDNNEQFF. The CDR3 region has the DNA TGTGCCAGCAGTCGGACAGACAACAATGAGCAGTTCTTC.

This clonotype is medium-sized within its sample. The chain is built from TRBV20-1 and TRBJ2-7; D gene uncertain. V lost 0 bases, J lost 1 base, and 13 bases lay in between. The CDR3 has 15 residues. CDR1 is DFQATT and CDR2 is SNEGSKA in the germline V gene (reference sequence). CDR3 region: CSARDLRVQSYEQYF. Here the CDR3 DNA reads TGCAGTGCTAGAGATCTTAGGGTACAGTCCTACGAGCAGTACTTC.

This clonotype was recorded at least ten times. DNA for the CDR3: TGCAGTGCCCCCCTAGGACAGGGTAGCACAGATACGCAGTATTTT. It translates to CSAPLGQGSTDTQYF. The rearrangement uses TRBV20-1 and TRBJ2-3; TRBD1 aligns across 8 bases. The V segment lost 6 bases and the J segment 0 bases; nucleotides outside the gene matches: 8. The CDR3 extends over 15 amino acids. Germline CDR1 and CDR2: DFQATT and SNEGSKA (reference sequence).

This clonotype is labeled medium-sized. V and J are TRBV12-3 or TRBV12-4 and TRBJ2-3, with a tentative D call TRBD1 (6 bases). The length of the CDR3 is 12 residues. Trimming cost V 6 bases and J 5 bases, with 9 bases left between them. The CDR3 DNA reads as TGTGCCAGCAGGCGGACAGTAGATACGCAGTATTTT. Its translation is CASRRTVDTQYF.

This clonotype has ten or more counts. This rearrangement joins TRBV20-1 to TRBJ1-4; a weak D match, TRBD1 (5 bases). The CDR3 spans 14 residues. CDR1 is DFQATT and CDR2 is SNEGSKA in the germline V gene (reference sequence). V dropped 6 bases and J dropped 4 bases, with 15 bases sitting between them. The CDR3 spells CSALPGTLNEKLFF. CDR3 nucleotides: TGCAGTGCCCTTCCCGGGACTCTTAATGAAAAACTGTTTTTT.

This clonotype is termed medium-sized. V usage is TRBV10-2 and J usage is TRBJ2-7; D may be TRBD1 or TRBD2 (5 bases each). The germline V gene encodes CDR1 WSHSY and CDR2 SAAADI. V shed 2 bases and J shed 5 bases, with 10 bases lying between them. CDR3 length: 13 residues. CDR3 coding DNA: TGCGCCAGCAGTGAGAGGGGACGTCACGAGCAGTACTTC. The encoded protein is CASSERGRHEQYF.

This clonotype counts as medium-sized (0.01 to 0.1%). V and J are TRBV24-1 and TRBJ2-7; possibly TRBD1 or TRBD2 for D (5 bases each). Germline CDR1 reads KGHDR; CDR2 reads SFDVKD. V lost 8 bases, J lost 2 bases, and 27 bases lay in between. This CDR3 has 18 residues. CDR3 coding DNA: TGTGCCACCACCCATCGTGTACCACGGGGCCACGAACCCTACGAGCAGTACTTC. Its protein is CATTHRVPRGHEPYEQYF.

There are many counts of this clonotype. CDR3 sequence reads: CSTQGRTGELFF. Here the CDR3 DNA reads TGCAGCACCCAGGGGCGAACCGGGGAGCTGTTTTTT. The genes are TRBV20-1 and TRBJ2-2; D possibly corresponds to TRBD1 (6 bases). The CDR3 consists of 12 residues. Per germline, CDR1 DFQATT and CDR2 SNEGSKA (reference sequence).

This clonotype was seen repeatedly, ten times or more. The J gene is TRBJ2-2, the V gene TRBV29-1, with 9 nucleotides matching TRBD2. This CDR3 is 17 amino acids long. Germline-derived CDR1 and CDR2 are SQVTM and ANQGSEA. V was pared by 6 bases and J by 0 bases, with 11 bases of the junction left unmatched. In DNA, the CDR3 is TGCAGCGTCGCTCCTCAGCGGGGGGCCGCGAACACCGGGGAGCTGTTTTTT. Protein product: CSVAPQRGAANTGELFF.

By sample share, this clonotype is medium-sized. J is TRBJ2-1 and V is TRBV20-1; 9 bases are a match to TRBD2. From germline, CDR1 is DFQATT and CDR2 SNEGSKA (reference sequence). J was trimmed by 4 bases and V by 0 bases; bases with no gene match: 4. This CDR3 is 15 amino acids long. The CDR3 DNA follows: TGCAGTGCTAGAGATAGCGGGGGCCCGTACAATGAGCAGTTCTTC. Its protein product is CSARDSGGPYNEQFF.

This clonotype is deemed medium-sized. This chain links TRBV7-3 with TRBJ1-6; D may be TRBD1 (5 bases). This CDR3 is built from 14 residues. V was cut by 2 bases and J by 10 bases, with 12 bases left in between. Germline CDR1 and CDR2: SGHTA and FQGTGA. The CDR3 DNA reads as TGTGCCAGCAGCTTAGGGGGATTCCAATCACCCCTCCACTTT. It codes for CASSLGGFQSPLHF.

This clonotype was observed many times. This CDR3 reads CSAGAGPGVSVDTIYF. Written as DNA, the CDR3 is TGCAGTGCTGGAGCCGGGCCAGGGGTTTCGGTGGACACCATATATTTT. The chain recombines TRBV20-1 with TRBJ1-3; D perhaps matches TRBD1 (6 bases). The CDR3 length is 16 residues. Germline lookup yields CDR1 DFQATT and CDR2 SNEGSKA (reference sequence). The V gene lost 5 bases and the J gene lost 8 bases, with 25 bases spanning the gap.

This clonotype was counted many times. The chain joins TRBV27 to TRBJ1-5; possibly TRBD1 for D (5 bases). The V gene lost 8 bases and the J gene lost 3 bases, with 11 bases spanning the gap. Germline V gene data show CDR1 as MNHEY and CDR2 as SMNVEV (reference sequence). This CDR3 region has 13 residues. The CDR3 spells CASRSGVNQPQHF. The CDR3 nucleotides are TGTGCCAGCCGCTCGGGGGTCAATCAGCCCCAGCATTTT.